The 26 T cell receptor beta chains in this list originate from one sample, sequenced in a study of T cell changes during pregnancy in multiple sclerosis. Assay: immunoSEQ multiplex PCR; the TCRdb copy retains only in-frame clones and omits some. The sample holds fewer than 110,000 clones, 80% to 95% seen once. The sample here was peripheral blood, taken in the second trimester of pregnancy. These receptors were collected from a female donor with multiple sclerosis, enrolled in a pregnancy study.

The chain combines TRBV5-6 with TRBJ1-1; 10 nucleotides agree with TRBD1. The germline V gene encodes CDR1 SGHDT and CDR2 YYEEEE. This CDR3 has 18 residues. Trimming removed 2 bases from V and 1 base from J; junction bases left unmatched: 11. CDR3 region: CASSFSLGTGVPNTEAFF. CDR3 DNA: TGTGCCAGCAGCTTTTCTTTAGGGACAGGGGTGCCGAACACTGAAGCTTTCTTT.

Written as DNA, the CDR3 is TGTGCCAGCGGGCGGGGCAGCCCCTACAATGAGCAGTTCTTC. This codes for CASGRGSPYNEQFF. The chain has TRBV9 and TRBJ2-1, with a possible D match to TRBD2 (6 bases). There are 14 residues in the CDR3. Germline V gene data show CDR1 as SGDLS and CDR2 as YYNGEE. V lost 7 bases to trimming and J lost 2 bases, with 13 bases between them.

This clone was seen a single time. The V and J genes are TRBV7-9 and TRBJ2-5, with TRBD2 as a possible D gene (5 bases). V was trimmed by 5 bases and J by 4 bases, leaving 17 bases between them. This CDR3 is 15 amino acids long. The germline V gene encodes CDR1 SEHNR and CDR2 FQNEAQ (reference sequence). CDR3: CASSPQTRGGETQYF. In nucleotides, the CDR3 is TGTGCCAGCAGCCCGCAAACTCGCGGAGGAGAGACCCAGTACTTC.

The chain joins TRBV6-5 to TRBJ2-7; D is uncertain. The CDR3 is made up of 14 amino acids. Germline V gene sequence: CDR1 MNHEY, CDR2 SVGAGI. Trimming took 6 bases from V and 0 from J, leaving 12 bases between them. CDR3 amino acids: CASSRQRVSYEQYF. The DNA of the CDR3 is TGTGCCAGCAGCCGACAAAGAGTCTCCTACGAGCAGTACTTC.

J is TRBJ1-3 and V is TRBV11-2; no clear D. This CDR3 has 16 residues. The germline gives CDR1 SGHAT, CDR2 FQNNGV. Deletions cut 4 bases from V and 0 bases from J, with 13 bases between. CDR3 region: CASSSTVFTSGNTIYF. CDR3 DNA sequence: TGTGCCAGCAGCTCTACAGTCTTCACCTCTGGAAACACCATATATTTT. The variable domain in full, with the rest retrieved from reference TRBV11-2 and TRBJ1-3, is EAGVAQSPRYKIIEKRQSVAFWCNPISGHATLYWYQQILGQGPKLLIQFQNNGVVDDSQLPKDRFSAERLKGVDSTLKIQPAKLEDSAVYLCASSSTVFTSGNTIYFGEGSWLTVV.

J is TRBJ2-1 and V is TRBV10-3, with 9 bases aligning to TRBD1. CDR1 ENHRY and CDR2 SYGVKD come from the germline V gene. The CDR3 runs to 13 residues. After removal of 8 bases from V and 5 bases from J, the junction contained 4 bases not matched to a gene. This CDR3 is CAILRQGDNEQFF. The CDR3 nucleotides read TGTGCCATCCTGCGACAGGGGGACAATGAGCAGTTCTTC.

There are a few counts of this clone. Compared with germline, one end of the junction differs, possibly owing to a read error. The V call is TRBV29-1, the J call TRBJ1-2; D perhaps matches TRBD1 (5 bases). Germline V CDR1 and CDR2: SQVTM, ANQGSEA. The CDR3 length is 11 residues. This chain's CDR3 is CSVEGRDNYTF. The CDR3 coding sequence is TGCAGCGTCGAAGGCAGGGATAACTACACCTTC.

J is TRBJ1-4 and V is TRBV18; 9 positions agree with TRBD1. There are 14 residues in the CDR3. In germline, CDR1 is KGHSH, CDR2 LQKENI. J lost 7 bases, V lost 4 bases, and 4 bases had no gene match. The CDR3: CASSQLGQGEKLFF. Written as DNA, the CDR3 is TGTGCCAGCTCACAACTGGGACAGGGTGAAAAACTGTTTTTT. Filled out from reference TRBV18 and TRBJ1-4, the complete variable domain reads NAGVMQNPRHLVRRRGQEARLRCSPMKGHSHVYWYRQLPEEGLKFMVYLQKENIIDESGMPKERFSAEFPKEGPSILRIQQVVRGDSAAYFCASSQLGQGEKLFFGSGTQLSVL.

The rearrangement joins TRBV27 to TRBJ1-2, with TRBD1 as a possible D gene (6 bases). The CDR3 runs to 14 residues. With 4 bases removed from V and 2 bases from J, the gap between germline ends came to 11 bases. Germline values: CDR1 MNHEY, CDR2 SMNVEV (reference sequence). CDR3 loop: CASSSWTANYGYTF. CDR3 bases: TGTGCCAGCAGTTCTTGGACAGCGAACTATGGCTACACCTTC.

The chain has TRBV28 and TRBJ1-5, with TRBD1 identical over 11 bases. Trimming removed 2 bases from V and 7 bases from J; junction bases left unmatched: 4. The CDR3 totals 15 residues. The germline V gene encodes CDR1 MDHEN and CDR2 SYDVKM. The CDR3 region has the DNA TGTGCCAGCAGTTTAGGGACAGGGGGTGCCCAGCCCCAGCATTTT. Protein sequence: CASSLGTGGAQPQHF. Variable domain in full (rest from reference TRBV28 and TRBJ1-5): DVKVTQSSRYLVKRTGEKVFLECVQDMDHENMFWYRQDPGLGLRLIYFSYDVKMKEKGDIPEGYSVSREKKERFSLILESASTNQTSMYLCASSLGTGGAQPQHFGDGTRLSIL.

V and J are TRBV6-6 and TRBJ2-2; D not certain. The germline V and J ends were trimmed by 5 bases and 4 bases, with 8 bases remaining between them. The CDR3 extends over 13 amino acids. The V gene's germline CDR1 is MNHNY and CDR2 SVGAGI (reference sequence). The DNA for the CDR3 is TGTGCCAGCAGTCGGGTCGTCACCGGGGAGCTGTTTTTT. Translated, it gives CASSRVVTGELFF.

The V and J genes are TRBV28 and TRBJ1-1; 8 positions match TRBD1. The J segment lost 1 base and the V segment lost 5 bases, leaving 12 bases of the junction unmatched. CDR3 length: 17 residues. The germline gives CDR1 MDHEN, CDR2 SYDVKM. The CDR3: CASSPPGGWGGNTEAFF. In DNA form, the CDR3 reads TGTGCCAGCAGTCCGCCAGGGGGCTGGGGTGGGAACACTGAAGCTTTCTTT.

The chain joins TRBV7-9 to TRBJ2-7; 7 bases fit TRBD1. The CDR3 spans 13 residues. After removal of 7 bases from V and 3 bases from J, the junction contained 6 bases not matched to a gene. Germline V gene sequence: CDR1 SEHNR, CDR2 FQNEAQ (reference sequence). The CDR3 is CASTSTGDYEQYF. The CDR3 DNA reads TGTGCCAGCACATCAACAGGGGACTACGAGCAGTACTTC. Full variable domain (outside the CDR3, taken from reference TRBV7-9 and TRBJ2-7): DTGVSQNPRHKITKRGQNVTFRCDPISEHNRLYWYRQTLGQGPEFLTYFQNEAQLEKSRLLSDRFSAERPKGSFSTLEIQRTEQGDSAMYLCASTSTGDYEQYFGPGTRLTVT.

V is TRBV19 and J is TRBJ2-1; a weak D match, TRBD1 (5 bases). Germline CDR1 reads LNHDA; CDR2 reads SQIVND (reference sequence). This CDR3 region has 12 residues. V lost 3 bases, J lost 7 bases, and 7 bases lay in between. CDR3 sequence: CASSIQGNEQFF. The CDR3 nucleotides are TGTGCCAGTAGTATTCAGGGAAATGAGCAGTTCTTC.

The V call is TRBV6-1, the J call TRBJ2-2, with D possibly matching TRBD1 (6 bases). This CDR3 region has 14 residues. The V end lost 8 bases, the J end lost 5 bases, and 15 bases lay between the germline ends. Germline V gene data show CDR1 as MNHNS and CDR2 as SASEGT. The CDR3 reads CASLSWGQTGELFF. The CDR3 coding sequence is TGTGCCAGCCTGAGTTGGGGGCAAACCGGGGAGCTGTTTTTT.

This chain links TRBV9 with TRBJ2-1; 7 bases are shared with TRBD1. Trimming at V came to 3 bases and at J to 4 bases, leaving 4 bases not matched to a gene. The CDR3 runs 14 residues. The germline V gene encodes CDR1 SGDLS and CDR2 YYNGEE. The CDR3 loop is CASSGDSLYNEQFF. CDR3 DNA sequence: TGTGCCAGCAGCGGGGACAGCCTTTACAATGAGCAGTTCTTC.

The chain recombines TRBV27 with TRBJ2-4; TRBD1 agrees at 8 bases. The CDR3 runs 19 residues. Germline trimming cut 6 bases from V and 0 bases from J; bases unmatched to any gene: 16. Germline V gene sequence: CDR1 MNHEY, CDR2 SMNVEV (reference sequence). Here the CDR3 DNA reads TGTGCCAGCAGGAGATCAGGGGGCCCCTCTTCAATAGCCAAAAACATTCAGTACTTC. Translation: CASRRSGGPSSIAKNIQYF.

V usage is TRBV28 and J usage is TRBJ1-1, with D perhaps TRBD1 (6 bases). The CDR3 totals 14 residues. V dropped 5 bases and J dropped 1 base, with 11 bases sitting between them. The germline gives CDR1 MDHEN, CDR2 SYDVKM. The CDR3, as DNA: TGTGCCAGCAGTCTAATCAGGGGGAACACTGAAGCTTTCTTT. Its translation: CASSLIRGNTEAFF.

The chain combines TRBV19 with TRBJ2-7, with no clear D. V gave up 7 bases and J gave up 3 bases, with 13 bases separating them. Germline lookup yields CDR1 LNHDA and CDR2 SQIVND (reference sequence). The CDR3 is 13 amino acids. CDR3 sequence (DNA): TGTGCCAGTATGCCCACCTTAGTCTACGAGCAGTACTTC. The encoded protein is CASMPTLVYEQYF. Together with reference TRBV19 and TRBJ2-7, the CDR3 gives the full variable domain: DGGITQSPKYLFRKEGQNVTLSCEQNLNHDAMYWYRQDPGQGLRLIYYSQIVNDFQKGDIAEGYSVSREKKESFPLTVTSAQKNPTAFYLCASMPTLVYEQYFGPGTRLTVT.

In the case of this clone: Germline is not matched at one junction end, which may reflect a read error. This chain joins TRBV20-1 and TRBJ2-3; D may be TRBD1 (6 bases). Looked up from germline, CDR1 is DFQATT and CDR2 is SNEGSKA (reference sequence). The CDR3 is 11 amino acids. As DNA, the CDR3 is TGCAGTGCTAGCTGGGACCGGGACACCGAATTT. Amino acids: CSASWDRDTEF.

This clone was seen once. The CDR3 nucleotides read TGTGCCTGGGCACAGGGTCGACGGGAAGAGACCCAGTACTTC. Amino acids: CAWAQGRREETQYF. The V call is TRBV30, the J call TRBJ2-5; TRBD1 is a possible D gene (6 bases). This CDR3 spans 14 amino acids. Looked up from germline, CDR1 is GTSNPN and CDR2 is SVGIG (reference sequence). V was clipped by 5 bases and J by 3 bases, with 16 bases between them.

V and J are TRBV9 and TRBJ2-3; 13 bases match TRBD2. Germline V gene lookup returns CDR1 SGDLS and CDR2 YYNGEE. The J segment lost 3 bases and the V segment lost 0 bases, leaving 16 bases of the junction unmatched. This CDR3 region has 21 residues. CDR3 loop: CASSVVTYTGLAGEGTDTQYF. The CDR3 coding sequence is TGTGCCAGCAGCGTAGTGACATACACCGGACTAGCGGGAGAAGGAACAGATACGCAGTATTTT.

V gene TRBV19 combines with J gene TRBJ2-1; D is uncertain. This CDR3 has 13 amino acids. Germline lookup yields CDR1 LNHDA and CDR2 SQIVND (reference sequence). V was cut by 5 bases and J by 4 bases, with 9 bases left in between. CDR3 loop: CASSSTGYNEQFF. The CDR3 region has the DNA TGTGCCAGTAGTTCGACGGGTTACAATGAGCAGTTCTTC.

V usage is TRBV2 and J usage is TRBJ2-5; D not resolved. The V and J ends lost 7 bases and 1 base respectively, with 4 bases between them. The germline V gene encodes CDR1 SNHLY and CDR2 FYNNEI. This CDR3 is built from 11 residues. CDR3 sequence (DNA): TGTGCCAGCACCCTCCAAGAGACCCAGTACTTC. Translation gives CASTLQETQYF.

This rearrangement joins TRBV6-5 to TRBJ1-2; weak D call: TRBD1 (5 bases). CDR1 is MNHEY and CDR2 is SVGAGI in the germline V gene. This CDR3 region has 13 residues. The ends were cut back, 6 bases at V and 3 bases at J, with 11 bases in the middle. The CDR3 bases are TGTGCCAGCAGGTGGGGCACCGACTATGGCTACACCTTC. Translation gives CASRWGTDYGYTF.

This chain links TRBV14 with TRBJ1-1, with TRBD1 as a possible D gene (6 bases). Trimming left V 4 bases short and J 7 bases short, with 13 bases between. The CDR3 runs to 13 residues. Germline CDR1 reads SGHDN; CDR2 reads FVKESK. The CDR3 reads CASSPDRTVEAFF. DNA of the CDR3: TGTGCCAGCAGCCCAGACAGGACAGTTGAAGCTTTCTTT.